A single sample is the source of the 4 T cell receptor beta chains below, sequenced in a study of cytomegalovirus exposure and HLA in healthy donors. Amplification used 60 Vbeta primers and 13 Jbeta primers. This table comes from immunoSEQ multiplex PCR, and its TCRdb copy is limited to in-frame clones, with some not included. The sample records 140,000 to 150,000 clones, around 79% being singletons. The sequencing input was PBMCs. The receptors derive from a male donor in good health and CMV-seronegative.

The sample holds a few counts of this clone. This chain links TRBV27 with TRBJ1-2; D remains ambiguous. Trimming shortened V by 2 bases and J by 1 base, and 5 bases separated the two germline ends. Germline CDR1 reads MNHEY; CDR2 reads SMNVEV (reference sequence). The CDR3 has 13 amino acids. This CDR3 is CASSLRDNYGYTF. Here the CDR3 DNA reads TGTGCCAGCAGTTTACGGGATAACTATGGCTACACCTTC.

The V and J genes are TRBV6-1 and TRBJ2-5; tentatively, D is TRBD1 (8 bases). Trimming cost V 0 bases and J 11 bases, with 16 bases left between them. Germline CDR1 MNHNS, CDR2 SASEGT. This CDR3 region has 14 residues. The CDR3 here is CASSEADRAGEQYF. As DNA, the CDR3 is TGTGCCAGCAGTGAAGCGGACAGGGCGGGGGAGCAGTACTTC.

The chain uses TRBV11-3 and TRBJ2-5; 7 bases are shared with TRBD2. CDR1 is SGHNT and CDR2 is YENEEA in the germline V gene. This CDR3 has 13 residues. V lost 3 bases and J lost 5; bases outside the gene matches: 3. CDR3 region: CASSFREGETQYF. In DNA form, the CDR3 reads TGTGCCAGCAGCTTCAGGGAGGGGGAGACCCAGTACTTC.

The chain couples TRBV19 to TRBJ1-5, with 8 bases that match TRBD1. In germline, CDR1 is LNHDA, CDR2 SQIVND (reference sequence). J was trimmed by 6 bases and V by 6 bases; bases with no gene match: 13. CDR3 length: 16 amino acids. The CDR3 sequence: CASSATRTGWSQPQHF. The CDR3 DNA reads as TGTGCCAGTAGCGCAACCCGGACAGGGTGGAGTCAGCCCCAGCATTTT.